A single sample is the source of the 21 T cell receptor beta chains below, sequenced in a study of response to subunit inactivated influenza vaccine. MiXCR, applied by TCRdb to the RT-PCR reads, yields one record per CDR3 protein. The table lists 500,000 or so distinct CDR3 sequences, approximately 15% of them singletons. This specimen was CD4+ T cells sorted from PBMCs, taken less than 30 months after vaccination. These receptors all come from a man in his fifties or sixties who received an inactivated influenza vaccine.

The DNA for the CDR3 is TGCAGTGCTAGAGACAATCGTGCGGGGGGCACTGAAGCTTTCTTT. It is translated as CSARDNRAGGTEAFF. The chain is built from TRBV20-1 and TRBJ1-1; maybe TRBD1 (5 bases). Per the germline V gene, CDR1 is DFQATT and CDR2 is SNEGSKA (reference sequence). V was pared by 0 bases and J by 4 bases, with 15 bases between. CDR3 length equals 15 residues.

The chain is built from TRBV18 and TRBJ2-1; D ambiguous. The CDR3 runs to 17 residues. Deletions cut 6 bases from V and 3 bases from J, with 21 bases between. Germline lookup yields CDR1 KGHSH and CDR2 LQKENI. The CDR3 region has the DNA TGTGCCAGCTCGGAAAGGCAGTCTGGTGGGCGCTACAATGAGCAGTTCTTC. Its protein is CASSERQSGGRYNEQFF.

J is TRBJ1-1 and V is TRBV18; D perhaps matches TRBD1 (5 bases). Trimming shortened V by 3 bases and J by 5 bases, and 13 bases separated the two germline ends. The CDR3 contains 14 residues. CDR1 KGHSH and CDR2 LQKENI come from the germline V gene. The CDR3 coding sequence is TGTGCCAGCTCACCGGGGGGGGGATGGACTGAAGCTTTCTTT. Translation gives CASSPGGGWTEAFF.

The V call is TRBV29-1, the J call TRBJ1-2; 8 bases line up with TRBD1. Germline CDR1 reads SQVTM; CDR2 reads ANQGSEA. The ends lost 6 bases at V and 2 bases at J; junction bases unmatched: 5. The CDR3 runs to 13 residues. The CDR3 nucleotides are TGCAGCGTGGACAGGGTTTCCAACTATGGCTACACCTTC. This sequence encodes CSVDRVSNYGYTF. The whole variable domain, filled in from reference TRBV29-1 and TRBJ1-2, reads SAVISQKPSRDICQRGTSLTIQCQVDSQVTMMFWYRQQPGQSLTLIATANQGSEATYESGFVIDKFPISRPNLTFSTLTVSNMSPEDSSIYLCSVDRVSNYGYTFGSGTRLTVV.

The chain links TRBV4-1 to TRBJ2-5, with D tentatively TRBD1 or TRBD2 (5 bases each). CDR3 size: 14 residues. V lost 4 bases and J 2 bases, leaving 11 bases between the germline ends. CDR1 and CDR2 from the germline V gene are MGHRA and YSYEKL. Here the CDR3 reads CASSRGRLQETQYF. The CDR3 nucleotides are TGCGCCAGCAGCCGGGGACGGCTTCAAGAGACCCAGTACTTC.

V usage is TRBV4-3 and J usage is TRBJ2-1; tentatively, D is TRBD2 (5 bases). Looked up from germline, CDR1 is LGHNA and CDR2 is YSLEER. Trimming cost V 0 bases and J 11 bases, with 14 bases left between them. The CDR3 totals 14 residues. This chain's CDR3 is CASSQDKSGLKQFF. CDR3 coding DNA: TGCGCCAGCAGCCAAGATAAGTCCGGACTTAAGCAGTTCTTC.

In this sample, this clonotype turned up many times. The CDR3 nucleotides are TGCGTAAGGGACATCTCGAACACTGAAGCTTTCTTT. Translated, it gives CVRDISNTEAFF. The rearrangement uses TRBV20-1 and TRBJ1-1, with a possible D match to TRBD1 (6 bases). Looked up from germline, CDR1 is DFQATT and CDR2 is SNEGSKA (reference sequence). The CDR3 covers 12 residues.

This clonotype was found a few times. The gene calls are TRBV7-3 and TRBJ2-4; maybe TRBD2 (5 bases). V lost 4 bases, J lost 9 bases, and 16 bases lay in between. Per the germline V gene, CDR1 is SGHTA and CDR2 is FQGTGA. The CDR3 covers 14 residues. The CDR3 DNA is TGTGCCAGCAGCTCCGACATAGCGTCTGGCATTCAGTACTTC. Translated: CASSSDIASGIQYF. Together with reference TRBV7-3 and TRBJ2-4, the CDR3 gives the full variable domain: GAGVSQTPSNKVTEKGKYVELRCDPISGHTALYWYRQSLGQGPEFLIYFQGTGAADDSGLPNDRFFAVRPEGSVSTLKIQRTERGDSAVYLCASSSDIASGIQYFGAGTRLSVL.

This clonotype was observed a few times. In nucleotides, the CDR3 is TGTGCCAGCAGCCCCCGAACAGTGCGCGGAAGAGAAGATACGCAGTATTTT. It specifies CASSPRTVRGREDTQYF. The V call is TRBV7-9, the J call TRBJ2-3; D not certain. V was shortened by 5 bases and J by 5 bases, with 23 bases between the two germline ends. Germline-derived CDR1 and CDR2 are SEHNR and FQNEAQ (reference sequence). CDR3 length: 17 residues. The full variable domain, in which reference TRBV7-9 and TRBJ2-3 provide the parts outside the CDR3, is DTGVSQNPRHKITKRGQNVTFRCDPISEHNRLYWYRQTLGQGPEFLTYFQNEAQLEKSRLLSDRFSAERPKGSFSTLEIQRTEQGDSAMYLCASSPRTVRGREDTQYFGPGTRLTVL.

This clonotype has only a few counts. The chain recombines TRBV29-1 with TRBJ2-3; 9 nucleotides line up with TRBD1. This CDR3 is 22 amino acids long. With 6 bases clipped from V and 2 bases from J, the junction kept 30 bases outside the gene matches. Germline V gene data show CDR1 as SQVTM and CDR2 as ANQGSEA. CDR3 region: CSVVGISRDRARVTSSTDTQYF. The CDR3 region has the DNA TGCAGCGTCGTAGGGATATCCCGGGACAGGGCACGAGTGACTAGCTCCACAGATACGCAGTATTTT.

The sample holds a few counts of this clonotype. The J gene is TRBJ1-6, the V gene TRBV7-2, with TRBD1 identical over 8 bases. The germline gives CDR1 SGHTA, CDR2 FQGNSA. After removal of 5 bases from V and 8 bases from J, the junction contained 5 bases not matched to a gene. This CDR3 has 14 residues. The CDR3 loop is CASSPRQGYSPLHF. The DNA for the CDR3 is TGTGCCAGCAGCCCCAGACAGGGGTATTCACCCCTCCACTTT.

In regard to this clonotype: Relative to the germline gene, one junction end is altered; a read error may explain this. The genes are TRBV20-1 and TRBJ2-3, with 10 bases that match TRBD1. The CDR3 has 16 amino acids. Germline CDR1 and CDR2: DFQATT and SNEGSKA (reference sequence). The CDR3 reads CCASKLGQGRTDTQYF. CDR3 in DNA: TGCTGTGCTAGCAAACTGGGACAGGGGCGCACAGATACGCAGTATTTT.

The chain carries TRBV7-2 and TRBJ2-5; perhaps D is TRBD1 or TRBD2 (7 bases each). Germline lookup yields CDR1 SGHTA and CDR2 FQGNSA. V was pared by 2 bases and J by 4 bases, with 20 bases between. The CDR3 has 17 residues. Here the CDR3 DNA reads TGTGCCAGCAGCTTAACCCCCCCAGGGGGGGGGCCAGAGACCCAGTACTTC. This sequence encodes CASSLTPPGGGPETQYF.

This clonotype was observed many times. CDR3 region: CSANTQYDSYNEQFF. The CDR3 DNA follows: TGCAGTGCTAACACGCAGTATGACTCCTACAATGAGCAGTTCTTC. This sequence joins TRBV20-1 and TRBJ2-1, with D unresolved. Per germline, CDR1 DFQATT and CDR2 SNEGSKA (reference sequence). V lost 4 bases and J lost 0, with 13 bases in between. This CDR3 has 15 residues.

This clonotype showed up many times. The rearrangement joins TRBV20-1 to TRBJ2-4; no clear D. The germline gives CDR1 DFQATT, CDR2 SNEGSKA (reference sequence). The CDR3 loop spans 12 amino acids. V was shortened by 5 bases and J by 8 bases, with 13 bases between the two germline ends. The CDR3 sequence: CSAQDSRDIQYF. The CDR3 DNA follows: TGCAGTGCTCAGGATAGCCGAGACATTCAGTACTTC.

This clonotype was observed many times. The V call is TRBV4-3, the J call TRBJ1-2; D perhaps matches TRBD1 (5 bases). The ends were cut back, 0 bases at V and 7 bases at J, with 15 bases in the middle. This CDR3 has 15 residues. Germline V gene lookup returns CDR1 LGHNA and CDR2 YSLEER. DNA of the CDR3: TGCGCCAGCAGCCAAGATGATTTCATGAGGGGTGGCTACACCTTC. This translates into CASSQDDFMRGGYTF.

The chain uses TRBV3-1 and TRBJ1-5; D not resolved. Germline V gene data show CDR1 as LGHDT and CDR2 as YNNKEL (reference sequence). This CDR3 spans 14 amino acids. Between the trimmed V and J ends, which lost 7 bases and 0 bases, there was a span of 10 bases. CDR3 coding DNA: TGTGCCAGCAAGGCGGGGAATAGCAATCAGCCCCAGCATTTT. Translated: CASKAGNSNQPQHF.

Many counts were recorded for this clonotype. The chain is built from TRBV10-3 and TRBJ2-2; 9 positions match TRBD1. Germline loops: CDR1 ENHRY, CDR2 SYGVKD. The CDR3 totals 16 residues. V lost 3 bases to trimming and J lost 4 bases; unmatched junction nucleotides: 6. CDR3: CAISDTGQGLTGELFF. CDR3 in DNA: TGTGCCATCAGTGACACGGGACAGGGACTCACCGGGGAGCTGTTTTTT.

The chain is built from TRBV29-1 and TRBJ2-1; D might be TRBD1 (6 bases). With 7 bases removed from V and 5 bases from J, the gap between germline ends came to 6 bases. This CDR3 region has 10 residues. Germline values: CDR1 SQVTM, CDR2 ANQGSEA. The DNA of the CDR3 is TGCAGCGGGACAGACAATGAGCAGTTCTTC. This gives the protein CSGTDNEQFF.

This clonotype was seen ten or more times. This chain joins TRBV2 and TRBJ2-1; no definite D call. Looked up from germline, CDR1 is SNHLY and CDR2 is FYNNEI. CDR3 size: 14 residues. V was pared by 3 bases and J by 6 bases, with 12 bases between. CDR3 sequence (DNA): TGTGCCAGCAGTGATCTCGTGAAAGGCAATGAGCAGTTCTTC. This encodes CASSDLVKGNEQFF.

This clonotype was detected a few times. The chain couples TRBV7-2 to TRBJ2-5; 8 nucleotides match TRBD1. Germline V gene sequence: CDR1 SGHTA, CDR2 FQGNSA. The CDR3 has 16 amino acids. V was clipped by 4 bases and J by 4 bases; unmatched bases: 11. The DNA of the CDR3 is TGTGCCAGCAGCTCCATGACAGGGGCCCCTCGAGAGACCCAGTACTTC. It encodes CASSSMTGAPRETQYF. Full variable domain (remainder filled in from reference TRBV7-2 and TRBJ2-5): GAGVSQSPSNKVTEKGKDVELRCDPISGHTALYWYRQSLGQGLEFLIYFQGNSAPDKSGLPSDRFSAERTGGSVSTLTIQRTQQEDSAVYLCASSSMTGAPRETQYFGPGTRLLVL.